This TCR beta chain was profiled in a study of cytomegalovirus exposure and HLA in healthy donors (dated by TCRdb to the late 2010s). In the study overall: In an earlier analysis of about 560 of the donors, approximately 300 Gb of sequence data and about 110 million unique TCR beta sequences from 150 million to 200 million T cells were reported. A separate validation cohort of approximately 130 different subjects was used in addition to the 666-subject first cohort. A handful of DR-DQ haplotypes were handled as single units for association and clustering because linkage in the cohort was strong. In an earlier analysis of roughly 600 of the donors, high-throughput TCR beta sequencing was used to judge whether each TCR beta V gene segment behaved as functional or pseudogenic. A later genetic analysis took genome-wide SNP genotypes for about three fifths of the roughly 700 donors and used that subset as a discovery cohort. The study used immunosequencing to profile the T cell repertoires of around 600 subjects and linked those repertoires to cytomegalovirus serostatus. Of the 300 to 500 genotyped donors, roughly 80% were placed in the genetic ancestry cluster associated with self-reported Caucasian donors. HLA typing included class I and class II loci at four-digit resolution. The number of typed donors differed by locus: about 620-640 for A, B, C, DRB1 and DQB1; 500 to 550 for DQA1; some 610 for DPA1; and 450 to 480 for DPB1. Among several hundred genotyped donors of the cohort, an average of about 240,000 unique TCR beta nucleotide sequences was sequenced per donor, of which approximately 19% were non-productive. To study patterns of TCR occurrence, a later analysis re-analyzed previously published TCR beta repertoires from 650 to 750 donors and added high-resolution HLA genotyping. Alongside the repertoire data, information on donor age, sex, ethnicity and CMV serostatus was compiled. Rather than drawing on any new phenotypic data, the later analysis identified candidate immune exposures from TCR beta sequences and the way those sequences occurred across donors. Every repertoire in the discovery cohort had been generated on one and the same sequencing platform. An early release covering over 500 HLA-typed donors comprised 250 to 350 gigabases of sequencing data and 65 million to 100 million unique TCR sequences. High-throughput TCR immunosequencing, statistical association of individual TCRs with disease status, and machine learning were combined to predict cytomegalovirus infection status. The study aimed to test whether signatures of past pathogen exposure could be identified by cataloging public T cell receptors. Overall results and qualifications from the work: Only TCR beta chains were sequenced in this cohort, and the absence of alpha or paired-chain data limited detectable features. A later analysis found that TCR association rates varied across HLA loci, with DRB1 alleles showing the most associated TCRs and HLA-C alleles the fewest. Compared with the 666-donor mean, donors in an Asian-associated ancestry cluster had fewer N-insertions in productive TCRs, according to a later genetic analysis. In a later genetic analysis, a missense DCLRE1C variant was associated with V-gene and J-gene trimming of TCR beta chains, and the association was replicated in an independent cohort. In a later analysis, HLA-associated TCR beta chains showed more clonal expansion and lower generation probabilities than non-associated chains that were equally common. While some public TCRs were present in many individuals, most TCR sequences turned up only very rarely across donors. When HLA alleles, especially DR and DQ, strongly co-occurred, attributing TCR associations to individual alleles was difficult. The presence/absence analyses assumed that sequencing depth was roughly uniform across donors, and that assumption may not be true. A further reported finding was that TCR beta sequences accurately predicted the HLA-A and HLA-B alleles for most subjects in the first cohort. Because some donors lacked HLA typing at each locus, the association tests relied only on the typed subset. A total of roughly 160 TCR beta chains were listed by the study as associated with cytomegalovirus. The authors suggested that the approach could potentially be extended to other disease states and immunological phenotypes. A later analysis reported that several top co-occurrence clusters appeared linked to parvovirus B19, influenza, CMV and Epstein-Barr virus. Because counts were too low, about 15 rarely observed V segments, including chromosome 9 orphons, were left out of the earlier analysis of roughly 600 of the donors. Broadly in line with IMGT annotations, most TCR beta V segments showed up in productive rearrangements about 87% or about 30% of the time in an earlier analysis of some 590 of the donors. In vitro tests confirmed that a few of the cytomegalovirus-associated TCR beta chains recognize cytomegalovirus antigens. CMV serostatus was the only immune exposure information available for the cohort. The sequencing pipeline was judged likely to have produced a cluster of highly shared sequence variants as a technical artifact. Correlated functional status among segregating V segments might reflect linkage disequilibrium, but an unknown experimental factor could not be ruled out. A later analysis associated 16,951 TCR beta sequences with specific HLA alleles at a false discovery rate of 0.05. The classifier was reported to diagnose cytomegalovirus status with high specificity and sensitivity in both the original cohort and the validation cohort. Most CMV-associated TCR beta chains appeared to be HLA-restricted in a later analysis, and the HLA associations seemed to be driven largely by CMV exposure.

As regards this clone: Its antigen is still unknown. Base qualities are not recorded, but no much larger clone differs from it by a single base.

In total, over 600 healthy bone marrow donors made up the cohort. Cohort members were all nominally healthy when sampled, although unrecorded immune exposures were likely present. Of the approximately 700 cohort members, 250 to 300 had positive CMV serostatus and fewer than 400 had negative CMV serostatus, and CMV serostatus was not recorded for the donor. A peripheral blood sample was collected from each donor, and TCR beta sequencing was performed on peripheral blood mononuclear cells. Genomic DNA was extracted from the blood cell samples with the Qiagen DNeasy Blood Extraction Kit. Library preparation was by the immunoSEQ multiplex PCR assay. The multiplex PCR relied on a mix of 60 forward primers for TCR Vbeta segments and 13 reverse primers for TCR Jbeta segments. The CDR3 region of rearranged TCR beta genes was amplified from genomic DNA with a multiplex PCR assay. On the Illumina HiSeq System, the amplified TCR beta libraries were sequenced as 87-base-pair reads. The source study handled its data this way. In a later analysis, around 80 million unique TCR beta chains were counted across the 650 to 750 repertoires, and roughly 11 million of these chains were shared by at least two donors. Raw reads were error-corrected and collapsed into unique sequences by a nearest-neighbor algorithm in which closely related sequences were merged to remove PCR and sequencing errors. To assign V, D and J gene segments, CDR3 sequences were aligned to IMGT reference sequences. Each retained sequence needed at least a six-nucleotide match to both a V gene segment and a J gene segment. A rearrangement was called productive if the CDR3 had no stop codons and remained in frame with V and J, and every other rearrangement was called non-productive. Following IMGT convention, CDR3 was defined as the stretch from the second conserved V-encoded cysteine up to the conserved J-encoded phenylalanine. In an earlier analysis of approximately 590 of the donors, sequences lacking an unambiguous match to a single V gene segment were excluded. An earlier analysis of some 610 of the donors called V segments functional above 56.7% productive rearrangements and segregating when the between-donor standard deviation exceeded 5%. A statistical classification framework was built to diagnose cytomegalovirus status from the catalog of TCR beta chain sequences. V and J gene assignment, in a later analysis, came from comparing TCR nucleotide sequences with IMGT/GENE-DB human TR gene sequences. A later analysis assigned CDR3 sequences and most-parsimonious VDJ recombination scenarios with the TCRdist pipeline. In a later analysis, each TCR beta chain was defined by its CDR3 amino acid sequence together with its V-gene family, and reads without a unique V-gene family were excluded. To address suspected cross-contamination and a sequencing artifact, a later analysis removed over 500 highly shared, low-generation-probability nucleotide sequences. In a later analysis, a clonal expansion index for each public chain was calculated from normalized within-repertoire ranks of inferred template counts. In a later analysis, generation probabilities were computed using a VDJ recombination model fitted to out-of-frame rearrangements, and the results were checked against IGoR. Hypergeometric tests were used in a later analysis to score TCR-TCR, TCR-HLA and TCR-CMV co-occurrence, with a repertoire-size bias correction applied to the TCR pairs. To estimate false discovery rates, a later analysis permuted the HLA or CMV assignments 20 times. In a later analysis, co-occurring TCRs were grouped using DBSCAN, with TCRdist sequence similarity added in when clustering inside HLA-allele-positive subsets. Repertoires with fewer than 30,000 or more than 120,000 public chains were left out of co-occurrence clustering, as were about five repertoires with anomalous nucleotide sharing. TCRdb carries this immuneACCESS record with in-frame sequences only. Its versions omit some clonotypes, under half of them owing to an unresolved V gene in the studies checked, with the rest unexplained. V and J calls and clone size come straight from that table; D and trimming were deduced from the DNA. The sample yields roughly 120,000 clones; about 80% were counted once. The ten largest clonotypes hold approximately 0.97% of the sample.

The sample comprised PBMCs. This TCR derives from a human donor in good health.

The CDR3 is CASSQMTRDYGYTF. The DNA sequence is given as TGTGCCAGCAGTCAGATGACCCGGGACTATGGCTACACCTTC. The chain joins TRBV28 to TRBJ1-2; no D segment can be confidently identified. Trimming at the junction amounts to 5 bases on V and 3 bases on J, and the germline ends lie 13 bases apart. The CDR3 holds 14 amino acids from the cysteine to the phenylalanine. The retained sequence is limited to the CDR3, 42 bases, with the frame set at the first base. The germline V gene specifies MDHEN as CDR1 and SYDVKM as CDR2.